This T cell receptor beta chain was sequenced in a study of blood T cells in healthy people across ages. Findings and caveats of the study: Shifts in expanded clonotypes may have been confounded by donor CMV status, which was unknown.

This clonotype has a handful of counts. The target antigen is unknown. PCR was performed a second time for about 6 to 12 cycles using a sample-barcoded 5' primer and a J-beta primer mix. MiXCR, run by TCRdb on the 5' RACE reads, gives a single entry per CDR3 protein. The repertoire holds under 1,000,000 distinct CDR3 sequences, with about 34% as singletons. The sequence was obtained from a man aged 18 to 30 in good health. The sample consisted of blood.

The CDR3 spells CASSVDGGSNQPQHF. In nucleotides, the CDR3 is TGTGCCAGCAGCGTAGACGGCGGAAGCAATCAGCCCCAGCATTTT. The chain recombines TRBV9 with TRBJ1-5; no clear D gene. The CDR3 runs 15 residues. The germline CDR1 and CDR2 sequences are SGDLS and YYNGEE. The germline V and J ends were trimmed by 0 bases and 1 base, with 8 bases remaining between them. The whole variable domain, remainder taken from reference TRBV9 and TRBJ1-5, is DSGVTQTPKHLITATGQRVTLRCSPRSGDLSVYWYQQSLDQGLQFLIQYYNGEERAKGNILERFSAQQFPDLHSELNLSSLELGDSALYFCASSVDGGSNQPQHFGDGTRLSIL.